One T cell receptor beta chain is described in this entry. Sequencing used immunoSEQ multiplex PCR; TCRdb keeps in-frame clones, though not all of them. The repertoire has about 80,000 clones, about 80% of them found once; the top ten carry approximately 0.8%. These data are taken from a study of radiotherapy plus CTLA-4 blockade in lung cancer. Germline V gene data show CDR1 as SGHRS and CDR2 as YFSETQ. V was pared by 7 bases and J by 2 bases, with 4 bases of the junction left unmatched. This CDR3 has 13 residues. The chain joins TRBV5-1 to TRBJ1-2; 8 nucleotides align to TRBD1. The source was peripheral blood, collected from a patient treated with radiotherapy plus ipilimumab. The origin of this receptor is a human donor with non-small cell lung cancer who had stable disease on radiotherapy plus ipilimumab. The CDR3 spells CASGQGGNYGYTF. The CDR3 DNA reads TGCGCCAGCGGACAGGGTGGCAACTATGGCTACACCTTC.